A selection of T cell receptor beta chains follows, all from one sample in a study of Graves' ophthalmopathy and Graves' hyperthyroidism. One entry per CDR3 protein, called by TCRdb with MiXCR from the multiplex PCR reads. The sample carries about 620,000 distinct CDR3 sequences, about 20% recorded once. Sample: peripheral blood. Every receptor here comes from a woman aged 18-29 years with stable Graves' hyperthyroidism. Some clones in this sample may be carry-over from other donors' samples. CDR3s include the opening cysteine and the closing phenylalanine or tryptophan. D genes are given only for firm matches. A row's size may be missing; if present it is once, few, many or a size class.

TRBV20-1,TRBD2,TRBJ2-5,many,TGCAGTGCTAGCTTGGCTAGCGGCACCCAAGAGACCCAGTACTTC,CSASLASGTQETQYF
TRBV6-4,-,TRBJ2-2,many,TGTGCCAGCAGTGACTCGGACACCGGGGAGCTGTTTTTT,CASSDSDTGELFF
TRBV12-3/TRBV12-4,TRBD1,TRBJ1-3,many,TGTGCCAGCAGCCAGGGACAGGGGACTGGAAACACCATATATTTT,CASSQGQGTGNTIYF
TRBV27,-,TRBJ1-2,many,TGTGCCAGCTCCATCGAAGGTCGAGACTATGGCTACACCTTC,CASSIEGRDYGYTF
TRBV10-2,TRBD1,TRBJ2-2,-,TGCGCCAGCAGCCTACAGGGGGCCGCCACCGGGGAGCTGTTTTTT,CASSLQGAATGELFF
TRBV18,TRBD2,TRBJ2-7,many,TGTGCCAGCTCTCCCCCTAGCGGGAGTACCTACGAGCAGTACTTC,CASSPPSGSTYEQYF
TRBV6-1,-,TRBJ1-6,few,TGTGCCAGCAGTGAATCGCCAGAGATGAATTCACCCCTCCACTTT,CASSESPEMNSPLHF
TRBV7-2,-,TRBJ2-7,many,TGTGCCAGCAGCTTCCAACAGGACCACTACGAGCAGTACTTC,CASSFQQDHYEQYF
TRBV9,-,TRBJ1-1,many,TGTGCCAGCAGCCCCGGGCCCTCGAGGACTGAAGCTTTCTTT,CASSPGPSRTEAFF
TRBV6-2/TRBV6-3,-,TRBJ1-2,many,TGTGCCAGCAGTTACTCTCCGGGGGCCGGATATGGCTACACCTTC,CASSYSPGAGYGYTF
TRBV12-3/TRBV12-4,-,TRBJ2-7,many,TGTGCCAGCAGTTTTGGGCCTAGCGTATACGAGCAGTACTTC,CASSFGPSVYEQYF
TRBV28,-,TRBJ1-2,few,TGTGCCAGCAGATGGGGAGACTATGGCTACACCTTC,CASRWGDYGYTF
TRBV3-1,-,TRBJ1-5,many,TGTGCCAGCAGCGACGGTGGCAATCAGCCCCAGCATTTT,CASSDGGNQPQHF
TRBV20-1,-,TRBJ2-1,-,TGCAGTGCTAGAAACTTCGCGACGACCTACAATGAGCAGTTCTTC,CSARNFATTYNEQFF
TRBV11-1,-,TRBJ2-2,few,TGTGCCAGCAGCACTAGCCCCACCGGGGAGCTGTTTTTT,CASSTSPTGELFF
TRBV20-1,-,TRBJ2-7,many,TGCAGTGGGACGGGGAACTACGAGCAGTACTTC,CSGTGNYEQYF
TRBV7-6,-,TRBJ1-2,-,TGTGCCAGCAGCTTAGCGCTATCCGGGGTTTACACCTTC,CASSLALSGVYTF
TRBV11-2,-,TRBJ2-7,many,TGTGCCAGCAGCCCCGGGACTCCTCGATACGAGCAGTACTTC,CASSPGTPRYEQYF
TRBV6-1,-,TRBJ1-3,-,TGTGCCAGCAGCAAGACAGCCGACCCTGGAAACACCATATATTTT,CASSKTADPGNTIYF
TRBV29-1,-,TRBJ2-5,many,TGCAGCGTGGCGACGGGAAAAGAGACCCAGTACTTC,CSVATGKETQYF
TRBV9,TRBD2,TRBJ2-5,-,TGTGCCAGCAGCGTTGAGCAGGGAACCGCGGGAGACATTGGGGAGACCCAGTACTTC,CASSVEQGTAGDIGETQYF
TRBV4-1,-,TRBJ2-7,-,TGCGCCAGCAGCCGAGGGGGGTCAGGGGGGTACGAGCAGTACTTC,CASSRGGSGGYEQYF
TRBV3-1,TRBD1,TRBJ2-4,few,TGTGCCAGCAGCCAAGATTGGCAGGGGGCTTACATTCAGTACTTC,CASSQDWQGAYIQYF
TRBV28,-,TRBJ1-5,-,TGTGCCAGCAGTTTAGACCCCATCCAGGTTAGCAATCAGCCCCAGCATTTT,CASSLDPIQVSNQPQHF
TRBV6-1,-,TRBJ1-2,many,TGTGCCAGCAGTGATTGGGGGTCGGAGGGAGGGGGCTACACCTTC,CASSDWGSEGGGYTF
TRBV6-1,-,TRBJ1-2,-,TGTGCCAGCAGCGGAACAGGGATAGGTGGCTACACCTTC,CASSGTGIGGYTF
TRBV6-2/TRBV6-3,-,TRBJ1-1,-,TGTGCCAGCAGTTACTCGTTTCTGAAGGGACGGGAAAACACTGAAGCTTTCTTT,CASSYSFLKGRENTEAFF
TRBV11-2,-,TRBJ1-6,many,TGTGCCAGCAGCCCCCTAGCAGGACAGCCGAGCTCCTATAATTCACCCCTCCACTTT,CASSPLAGQPSSYNSPLHF
TRBV24-1,-,TRBJ2-7,-,TGTGCCACCAGTGATTCTGGTTACTACGAGCAGTACTTC,CATSDSGYYEQYF
TRBV27,-,TRBJ2-7,many,TGTGCCAGCAGTTTTGCAGATTCCATTTACGAGCAGTACTTC,CASSFADSIYEQYF
TRBV29-1,TRBD1,TRBJ1-2,-,TGCAGCGGTGTACAGGGGTACTATGGCTACACCTTC,CSGVQGYYGYTF
TRBV10-3,TRBD1,TRBJ1-2,many,TGTGCTACGAGACAGGGACGATATGGCTACACCTTC,CATRQGRYGYTF
TRBV27,-,TRBJ1-2,-,TGTGCCAGCGGGTCGGGGGCCAGTAACTATGGCTACACCTTC,CASGSGASNYGYTF
TRBV6-2/TRBV6-3,TRBD2,TRBJ2-5,-,TGTGCCAGCAGACACGGACTAGCGGGAGTTGGTGAGCAGTACTTC,CASRHGLAGVGEQYF
TRBV12-3/TRBV12-4,-,TRBJ1-5,-,TGTGCCAGCAGTTTGGGGGGGCTGGGTATTCAGCCCCAGCATTTT,CASSLGGLGIQPQHF
TRBV7-9,-,TRBJ2-5,-,TGTGCCAGCAGTCGGGGGGGACAGATTCAAGAGACCCAGTACTTC,CASSRGGQIQETQYF
TRBV20-1,TRBD1,TRBJ1-1,-,TGCAGTGAGTACAGGGGGAACACTGAAGCTTTCTTT,CSEYRGNTEAFF
TRBV18,TRBD2,TRBJ2-5,-,TGTGCCAGCTCAGGGGCTAGCGGGAGACAAGAGACCCAGTACTTC,CASSGASGRQETQYF
TRBV11-2,-,TRBJ2-5,-,TGTGCCAGCAGCTTAGATTGGGTGCCCCAGTACTTC,CASSLDWVPQYF
TRBV18,-,TRBJ2-5,many,TGTGCCAGCTCACCACAAAGGGCCGAGGAGACCCAGTACTTC,CASSPQRAEETQYF
TRBV10-1,-,TRBJ1-3,many,TGCGCCAGCCGCGGGGAATCTGGAAACACCATATATTTT,CASRGESGNTIYF
TRBV7-2,-,TRBJ2-7,-,TGTGCCAGCAGCCAGGCGGGGACAGAGACCTACGAGCAGTACTTC,CASSQAGTETYEQYF
TRBV5-6,TRBD1,TRBJ2-7,few,TGTGCCAGCAGCTTTGAAGGGGGCAGCTACGAGCAGTACTTC,CASSFEGGSYEQYF
TRBV12-5,-,TRBJ2-2,-,TGTGCTAGTGGTTTGGCGGGGATTGGTACCGGGGAGCTGTTTTTT,CASGLAGIGTGELFF
TRBV6-5,-,TRBJ1-1,many,TGTGCCAGCAGTTCGGGACCTTTCACTGAAGCTTTCTTT,CASSSGPFTEAFF
TRBV14,-,TRBJ2-3,-,TGTGCCAGCAGCCAAGATTTGGTCACAGATACGCAGTATTTT,CASSQDLVTDTQYF
TRBV2,TRBD2,TRBJ2-5,many,TGTGCCAGCAGTGACGGGGACTATCAAGAGACCCAGTACTTC,CASSDGDYQETQYF
TRBV9,-,TRBJ1-2,few,TGTGCCAGCAGCGACCCCGGATCCTACCGCGGCTACACCTTC,CASSDPGSYRGYTF
TRBV5-1,TRBD1,TRBJ2-7,-,TGCGCCAGCAGCTTGAGTCCGGGACAGGGAGGGTACGAGCAGTACTTC,CASSLSPGQGGYEQYF
TRBV27,TRBD1,TRBJ1-2,many,TGTGCCAGCAGGGACAGGGGATATGGCTACACCTTC,CASRDRGYGYTF